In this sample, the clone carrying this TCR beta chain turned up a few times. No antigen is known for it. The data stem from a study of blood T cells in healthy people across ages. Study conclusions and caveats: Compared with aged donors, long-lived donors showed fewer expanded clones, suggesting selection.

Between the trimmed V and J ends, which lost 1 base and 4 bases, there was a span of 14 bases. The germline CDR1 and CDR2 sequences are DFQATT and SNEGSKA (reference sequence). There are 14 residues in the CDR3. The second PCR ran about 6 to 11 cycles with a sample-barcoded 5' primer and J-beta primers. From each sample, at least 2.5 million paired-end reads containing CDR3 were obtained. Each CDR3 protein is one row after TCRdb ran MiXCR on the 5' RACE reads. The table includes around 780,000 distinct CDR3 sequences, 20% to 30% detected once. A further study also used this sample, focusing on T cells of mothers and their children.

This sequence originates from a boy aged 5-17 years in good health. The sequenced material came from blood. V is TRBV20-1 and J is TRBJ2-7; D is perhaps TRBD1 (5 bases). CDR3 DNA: TGCAGTGCTAGAGGATGGGGCTCCTCGTACGAGCAGTACTTC. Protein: CSARGWGSSYEQYF.